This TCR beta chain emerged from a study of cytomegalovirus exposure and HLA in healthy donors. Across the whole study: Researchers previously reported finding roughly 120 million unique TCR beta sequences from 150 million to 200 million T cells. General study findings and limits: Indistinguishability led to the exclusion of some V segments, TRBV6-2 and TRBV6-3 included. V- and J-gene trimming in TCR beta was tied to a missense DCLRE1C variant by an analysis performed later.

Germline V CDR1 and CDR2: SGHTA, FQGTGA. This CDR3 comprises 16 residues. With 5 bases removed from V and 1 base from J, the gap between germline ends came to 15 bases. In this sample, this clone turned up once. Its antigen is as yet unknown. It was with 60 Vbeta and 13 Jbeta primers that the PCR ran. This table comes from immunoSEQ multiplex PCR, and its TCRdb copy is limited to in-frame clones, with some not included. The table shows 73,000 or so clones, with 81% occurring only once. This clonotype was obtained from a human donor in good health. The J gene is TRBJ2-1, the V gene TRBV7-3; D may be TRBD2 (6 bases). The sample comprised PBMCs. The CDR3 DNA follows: TGTGCCAGCAGCCCGGAGGGCACAGAGTCCTACAATGAGCAGTTCTTC. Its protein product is CASSPEGTESYNEQFF.